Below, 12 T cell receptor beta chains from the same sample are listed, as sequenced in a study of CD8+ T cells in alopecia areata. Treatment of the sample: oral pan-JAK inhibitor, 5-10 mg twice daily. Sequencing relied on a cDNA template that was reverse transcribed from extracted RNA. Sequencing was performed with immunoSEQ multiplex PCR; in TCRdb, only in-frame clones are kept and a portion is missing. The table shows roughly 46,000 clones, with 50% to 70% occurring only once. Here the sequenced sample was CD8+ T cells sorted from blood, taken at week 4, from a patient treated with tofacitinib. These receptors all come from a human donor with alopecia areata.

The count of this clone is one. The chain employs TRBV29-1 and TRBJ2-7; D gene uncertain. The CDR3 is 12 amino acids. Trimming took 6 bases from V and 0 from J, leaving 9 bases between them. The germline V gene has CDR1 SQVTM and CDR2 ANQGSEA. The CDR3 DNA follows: TGCAGCGTCACAAATAGCTCCTACGAGCAGTACTTC. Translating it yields CSVTNSSYEQYF.

The DNA for the CDR3 is TGTGCCAGCGGCGGGACAGGGTCCACCGGGGAGCTGTTTTTT. Translation gives CASGGTGSTGELFF. The V call is TRBV2, the J call TRBJ2-2, with TRBD1 matching over 9 bases. This CDR3 is built from 14 residues. V lost 8 bases to trimming and J lost 4 bases; unmatched junction nucleotides: 5. The germline V gene has CDR1 SNHLY and CDR2 FYNNEI.

The DNA for the CDR3 is TGTGCCAGCAGTACTGGGACAGAGCAGTACTTC. It is translated as CASSTGTEQYF. V gene TRBV9 combines with J gene TRBJ2-7; D perhaps matches TRBD1 (6 bases). Trimming cost V 5 bases and J 7 bases, with 10 bases left between them. CDR3 length equals 11 residues. The germline gives CDR1 SGDLS, CDR2 YYNGEE.

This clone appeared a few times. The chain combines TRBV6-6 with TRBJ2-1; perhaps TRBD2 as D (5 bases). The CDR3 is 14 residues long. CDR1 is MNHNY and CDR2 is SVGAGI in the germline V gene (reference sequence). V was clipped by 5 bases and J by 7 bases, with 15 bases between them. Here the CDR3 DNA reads TGTGCCAGCAGTCCACCCTCCACTAGAAATGAGCAGTTCTTC. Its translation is CASSPPSTRNEQFF.

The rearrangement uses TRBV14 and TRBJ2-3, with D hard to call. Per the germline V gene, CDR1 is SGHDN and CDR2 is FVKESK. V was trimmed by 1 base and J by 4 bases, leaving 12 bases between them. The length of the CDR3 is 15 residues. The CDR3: CASSQGPSIADTQYF. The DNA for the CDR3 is TGTGCCAGCAGCCAAGGCCCTAGTATTGCAGATACGCAGTATTTT.

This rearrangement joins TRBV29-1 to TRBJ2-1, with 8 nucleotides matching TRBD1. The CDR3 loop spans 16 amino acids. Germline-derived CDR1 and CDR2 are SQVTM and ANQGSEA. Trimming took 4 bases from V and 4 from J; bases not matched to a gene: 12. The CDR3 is CSVAGTGTRRYNEQFF. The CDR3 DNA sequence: TGCAGCGTTGCCGGGACAGGCACAAGAAGATACAATGAGCAGTTCTTC.

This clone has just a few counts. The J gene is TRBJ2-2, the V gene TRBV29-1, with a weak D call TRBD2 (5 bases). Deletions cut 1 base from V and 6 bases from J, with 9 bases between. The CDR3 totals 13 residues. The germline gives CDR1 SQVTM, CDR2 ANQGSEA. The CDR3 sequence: CSVEASIPGELFF. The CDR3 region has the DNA TGCAGCGTTGAAGCTAGCATCCCCGGGGAGCTGTTTTTT.

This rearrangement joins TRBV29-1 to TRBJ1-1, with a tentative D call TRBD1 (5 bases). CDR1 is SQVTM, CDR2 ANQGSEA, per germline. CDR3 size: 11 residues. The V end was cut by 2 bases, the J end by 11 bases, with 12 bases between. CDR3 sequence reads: CSVERDLSAFF. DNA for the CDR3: TGCAGCGTTGAAAGGGACCTCTCCGCTTTCTTT.

CDR3 DNA sequence: TGTGCCTGGAGCCCCCAGGGCAATGAGCAGTTCTTC. Its protein is CAWSPQGNEQFF. The chain carries TRBV30 and TRBJ2-1; D is possibly TRBD1 (5 bases). The CDR3 runs 12 residues. CDR1 is GTSNPN, CDR2 SVGIG, per germline (reference sequence). Deletions cut 3 bases from V and 6 bases from J, with 9 bases between.

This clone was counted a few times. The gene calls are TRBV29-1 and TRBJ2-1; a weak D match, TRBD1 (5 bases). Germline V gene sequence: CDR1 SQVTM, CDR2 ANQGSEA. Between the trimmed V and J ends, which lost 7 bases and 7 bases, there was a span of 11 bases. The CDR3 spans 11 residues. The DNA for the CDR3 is TGCAGCGCCCCCCAGGGTAATGAGCAGTTCTTC. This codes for CSAPQGNEQFF.

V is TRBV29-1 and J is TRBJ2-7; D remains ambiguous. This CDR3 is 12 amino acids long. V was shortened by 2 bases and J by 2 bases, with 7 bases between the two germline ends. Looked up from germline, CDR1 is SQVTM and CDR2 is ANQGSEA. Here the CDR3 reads CSVEHSTYEQYF. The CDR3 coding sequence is TGCAGCGTTGAACATAGTACCTACGAGCAGTACTTC.

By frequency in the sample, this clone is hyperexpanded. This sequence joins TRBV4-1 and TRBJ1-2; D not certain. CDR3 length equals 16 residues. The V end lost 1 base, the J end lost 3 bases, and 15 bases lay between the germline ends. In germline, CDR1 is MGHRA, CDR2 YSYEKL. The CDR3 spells CASSQVSLATDYGYTF. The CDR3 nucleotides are TGCGCCAGCAGCCAAGTTTCGCTAGCCACAGACTATGGCTACACCTTC.